These T cell receptor beta chains were read from a single sample in a study of CD8+CD57+ T cells in acquired aplastic anemia. Using its own MiXCR run on the reads, TCRdb lists one record per CDR3 protein. The profile shows about 270,000 distinct CDR3 sequences, around 82% of them singletons. Sequenced sample: sorted CD4+, CD8+, or CD8+CD57+ T cells (not recorded which) from PBMCs. The receptors were gathered from a human donor with aplastic anemia. CDR3s include the opening cysteine and the closing phenylalanine or tryptophan. D genes are given only for firm matches. Clone sizes are given selectively: once, few, many, or a class where the clone is expanded.

NA,17,TRBD1,TRBV9,TRBJ1-4,CASSDDRGVADTQKLFF,TGTGCCAGCAGCGACGACAGGGGTGTAGCAGATACGCAAAAACTGTTTTTT
NA,14,TRBD1,TRBV29-1,TRBJ1-1,CSAGQGARNTEAFF,TGCAGCGCCGGACAGGGGGCCAGGAACACTGAAGCTTTCTTT
NA,16,NA,TRBV7-9,TRBJ2-2,CASSSGSSWIPGELFF,TGTGCCAGCAGCTCTGGGTCTAGTTGGATTCCCGGGGAGCTGTTTTTT
NA,16,NA,TRBV11-3,TRBJ1-1,CASSLDLTEGYTEAFF,TGTGCCAGCAGCTTAGATCTGACAGAGGGTTACACTGAAGCTTTCTTT
NA,16,NA,TRBV2,TRBJ2-1,CASSFQGGGDSAAQFF,TGTGCCAGCAGCTTTCAGGGGGGCGGGGATAGCGCTGCGCAGTTCTTC
many,13,NA,TRBV7-8,TRBJ2-3,CASGDGGRATQYF,TGTGCCAGCGGGGACGGGGGAAGAGCTACGCAGTATTTT
many,13,TRBD1,TRBV27,TRBJ1-1,CASSYGQVTEAFF,TGTGCCAGCAGTTACGGACAGGTGACTGAAGCTTTCTTT
NA,15,NA,TRBV7-8,TRBJ2-7,CASSLAGGIDYEQYF,TGTGCCAGCAGCTTAGCCGGGGGCATAGACTACGAGCAGTACTTC
NA,15,NA,TRBV5-1,TRBJ1-1,CASSSSGRANTEAFF,TGTGCCAGCAGCTCTAGCGGGAGGGCGAACACTGAAGCTTTCTTT
NA,16,TRBD2,TRBV7-6,TRBJ2-1,CASSLDSGGGGAEQFF,TGTGCCAGCAGCTTAGACAGCGGCGGGGGGGGGGCTGAGCAGTTCTTC
NA,15,TRBD1,TRBV19,TRBJ1-1,CASSISGTVNTEAFF,TGTGCCAGTAGTATATCCGGGACAGTGAACACTGAAGCTTTCTTT
NA,14,NA,TRBV19,TRBJ2-3,CASSLASGPDKQYF,TGTGCCAGTAGCTTAGCGAGCGGACCCGACAAGCAGTATTTT
NA,18,TRBD1,TRBV11-3,TRBJ1-6,CASSLDPGTGILNSPLHF,TGTGCCAGCAGCTTAGATCCCGGGACAGGGATTCTTAATTCACCCCTCCACTTT
medium-sized,13,NA,TRBV29-1,TRBJ1-2,CSVRQEENGGYTF,TGCAGCGTACGACAGGAGGAAAACGGGGGCTACACCTTC
NA,16,TRBD1,TRBV7-8,TRBJ1-1,CASSIHMTGLNTEAFF,TGTGCCAGCAGCATCCACATGACAGGGCTGAACACTGAAGCTTTCTTT
NA,16,TRBD2,TRBV7-8,TRBJ2-1,CASSFPGGADTEEQFF,TGTGCCAGCAGCTTTCCGGGAGGCGCCGATACGGAGGAGCAGTTCTTC
NA,14,TRBD2,TRBV7-8,TRBJ2-3,CASSLAGGLSTMSF,TGTGCCAGCAGCTTAGCGGGAGGGTTGTCTACAATGAGCTTT
NA,13,NA,TRBV11-1,TRBJ2-3,CASGVVRRDTQYF,TGTGCCAGCGGCGTAGTACGCAGGGATACGCAGTATTTT
NA,14,TRBD1,TRBV7-2,TRBJ2-3,CASSSPRGHASTDF,TGTGCCAGCAGCTCGCCCAGGGGGCACGCCAGCACAGATTTT
NA,13,NA,TRBV7-2,TRBJ1-1,CASSEVGSTEAFF,TGTGCCAGCAGCGAAGTTGGGTCCACTGAAGCTTTCTTT
NA,14,TRBD1,TRBV2,TRBJ1-1,CASRGQVLNTEAFF,TGTGCCAGCAGGGGACAGGTTCTCAACACTGAAGCTTTCTTT
NA,14,NA,TRBV7-3,TRBJ2-2,CASSLKAITGELIF,TGTGCCAGCAGCTTAAAGGCGATCACGGGCGAGCTGATTTTT
NA,14,NA,TRBV7-3,TRBJ2-3,CASSIGGGPQTQYF,TGTGCCAGTAGCATAGGGGGAGGACCACAGACGCAGTATTTT
NA,15,NA,TRBV7-6,TRBJ2-7,CASSLAGSQDYEQYF,TGTGCCAGCAGCTTAGCGGGATCCCAAGACTACGAGCAGTACTTC
NA,13,NA,TRBV15,TRBJ2-5,CATRGPPQETQYF,TGTGCCACCAGAGGACCTCCACAGGAGACCCAGTACTTC
NA,13,NA,TRBV7-9,TRBJ1-1,CASSGLSNAEAFF,TGTGCCAGCAGCGGCCTATCCAACGCTGAAGCTTTCTTT
NA,13,NA,TRBV11-3,TRBJ1-2,CASSLAGPSGYTF,TGCGCCAGCAGCTTAGCGGGACCCAGTGGCTACACCTTC
NA,13,NA,TRBV19,TRBJ2-2,CASRDRRTGEPFF,TGTGCCAGCCGGGACCGTAGGACCGGGGAGCCGTTTTTT
NA,13,NA,TRBV2,TRBJ2-2,CASVAGGTETLYF,NA
many,15,NA,TRBV6-4,TRBJ2-3,CASSVDSGGQDTQYF,TGTGCCAGCAGTGTAGACTCTGGCGGACAGGATACGCAGTATTTT
NA,16,NA,TRBV9,TRBJ1-2,CASSFARDGFVYCYTF,TGTGCCAGCAGCTTCGCGAGGGACGGCTTCGTATATTGCTACACCTTC
NA,18,TRBD1,TRBV5-6,TRBJ1-2,CASSYTEGTGGPPESYTF,TGTGCCAGCAGCTATACCGAGGGGACAGGGGGCCCTCCGGAGAGCTACACCTTC
NA,14,NA,TRBV7-8,TRBJ2-7,CATSVGGGPDAQYF,TGTGCCACCAGCGTAGGGGGAGGACCCGATGCGCAGTATTTC
NA,13,TRBD1,TRBV7-2,TRBJ1-2,CASSLTGGEGYTF,TGTGCCAGCAGCTTGACAGGGGGCGAAGGCTACACCTTC
few,12,NA,TRBV10-3,TRBJ2-7,CAISELHTEQYF,TGTGCCATCAGTGAACTTCACACTGAGCAGTACTTC
NA,14,TRBD2,TRBV7-8,TRBJ2-2,CASSLAGGRDKQFF,TGTGCCAGCAGCTTAGCGGGAGGGCGCGATAAGCAGTTTTTT
NA,15,NA,TRBV10-2,TRBJ2-1,CASSESLLNTIEQFF,TGCGCCAGCAGTGAGTCATTACTGAATACAATCGAGCAGTTCTTC
once,14,NA,TRBV7-8,TRBJ2-1,CASSLVACPDAQYF,TGTGCCAGCAGCTTAGTGGCCTGTCCCGATGCGCAGTATTTC
NA,21,TRBD1,TRBV20-1,TRBJ1-5,CSARPTDRDLRVGVSNQPQHF,TGCAGTGCTAGACCCACCGACAGGGATCTTCGCGTCGGGGTCAGCAATCAGCCCCAGCATTTT
NA,15,TRBD1,TRBV11-3,TRBJ2-7,CASSLDLTGNHEQYF,TGTGCCAGCAGCTTAGATCTGACAGGGAACCACGAGCAGTACTTC
NA,13,NA,TRBV7-3,TRBJ2-3,CASGYGGRDETYF,TGTGCCAGCGGGTACGGGGGCAGAGATGAGACGTATTTT
NA,14,NA,TRBV7-9,TRBJ1-6,CASSLISGDPPFHF,TGTGCCAGCAGCTTAATTTCCGGGGATCCACCTTTTCACTTT
NA,12,NA,TRBV20-1,TRBJ1-1,CSAGGQVTEAFF,TGCAGTGCTGGGGGGCAAGTCACTGAAGCTTTCTTT
NA,14,NA,TRBV15,TRBJ2-5,CATSGGGVQEKQYF,TGTGCCACCAGCGGCGGCGGCGTGCAAGAGAAGCAGTACTTC
NA,15,NA,TRBV5-6,TRBJ2-1,CASSLETGAYNEQFF,TGTGCCAGTAGCTTGGAGACAGGAGCCTACAATGAGCAGTTCTTC
NA,13,TRBD1,TRBV12-5,TRBJ1-1,CASARQGYTEAFF,TGTGCTAGTGCCCGACAGGGATACACTGAAGCTTTCTTT
NA,16,NA,TRBV2,TRBJ2-1,CASSEGGTNAQDVDFF,TGTGCCAGCAGCGAGGGGGGCACAAACGCTCAGGATGTGGACTTCTTC
few,15,NA,TRBV19,TRBJ1-6,CASSPLPGQGSPLHF,TGTGCCAGTAGCCCTCTGCCGGGTCAGGGCTCACCCCTCCACTTT
NA,16,NA,TRBV7-9,TRBJ2-1,CAGQGSRETQYFEQFF,NA
NA,16,NA,TRBV2,TRBJ1-2,CASSPWTAPQGYGYTF,TGTGCCAGCAGTCCTTGGACAGCCCCCCAGGGCTATGGCTACACCTTC
NA,12,NA,TRBV9,TRBJ2-3,CGLGGGPDTQYF,TGTGGCTTAGGCGGAGGTCCAGATACGCAGTATTTT
NA,14,NA,TRBV5-5,TRBJ2-3,CASSLVRLVDTQYF,TGTGCCAGCAGCTTGGTCCGACTAGTAGATACGCAGTATTTT
once,13,NA,TRBV20-1,TRBJ1-1,CSAPGHLNTEAFF,TGCAGTGCTCCGGGACACCTGAACACTGAAGCTTTCTTT
NA,16,NA,TRBV7-9,TRBJ1-2,CASSLVRGGLLFGYTF,TGTGCCAGCAGCTTAGTGCGCGGGGGGCTGTTATTTGGCTACACCTTC
NA,15,NA,TRBV7-2,TRBJ1-5,CASSLAGGPDTPQHF,TGTGCCAGCAGCTTAGCGGGAGGCCCCGATACGCCCCAGCATTTT
medium-sized,14,TRBD1,TRBV29-1,TRBJ1-2,CSVEGGETGDGYTF,TGCAGCGTTGAAGGCGGTGAGACAGGGGATGGCTACACCTTC
once,15,NA,TRBV7-8,TRBJ1-5,CASSFHPQMTHPPHF,TGTGCCAGCAGCTTTCATCCACAGATGACACACCCTCCGCATTTT